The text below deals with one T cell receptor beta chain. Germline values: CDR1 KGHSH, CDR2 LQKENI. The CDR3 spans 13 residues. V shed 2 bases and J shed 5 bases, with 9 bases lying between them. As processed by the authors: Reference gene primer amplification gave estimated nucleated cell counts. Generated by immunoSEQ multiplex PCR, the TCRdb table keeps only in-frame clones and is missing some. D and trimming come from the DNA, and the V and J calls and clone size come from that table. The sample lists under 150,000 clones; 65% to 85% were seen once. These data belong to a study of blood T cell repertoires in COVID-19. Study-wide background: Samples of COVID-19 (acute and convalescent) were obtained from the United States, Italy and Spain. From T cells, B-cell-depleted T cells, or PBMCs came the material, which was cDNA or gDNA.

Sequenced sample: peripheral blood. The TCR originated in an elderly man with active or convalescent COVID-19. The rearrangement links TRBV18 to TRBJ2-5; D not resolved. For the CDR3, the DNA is TGTGCCAGCTCACCAACAATCGGGGAGACCCAGTACTTC. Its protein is CASSPTIGETQYF.